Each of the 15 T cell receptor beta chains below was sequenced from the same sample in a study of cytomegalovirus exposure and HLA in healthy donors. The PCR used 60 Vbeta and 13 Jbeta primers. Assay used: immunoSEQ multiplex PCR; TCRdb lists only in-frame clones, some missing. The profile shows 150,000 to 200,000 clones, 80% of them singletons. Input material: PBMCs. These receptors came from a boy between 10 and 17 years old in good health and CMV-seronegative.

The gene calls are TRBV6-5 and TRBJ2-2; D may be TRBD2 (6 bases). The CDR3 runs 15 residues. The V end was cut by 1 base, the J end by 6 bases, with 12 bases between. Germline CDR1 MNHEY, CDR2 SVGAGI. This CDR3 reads CASSYFGGTAGELFF. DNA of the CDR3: TGTGCCAGCAGTTACTTTGGGGGGACGGCCGGGGAGCTGTTTTTT.

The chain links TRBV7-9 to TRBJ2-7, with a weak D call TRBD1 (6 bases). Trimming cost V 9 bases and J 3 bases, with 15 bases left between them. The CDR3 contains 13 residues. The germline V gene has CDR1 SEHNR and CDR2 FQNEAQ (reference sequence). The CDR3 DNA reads TGTGCCAGTCGACAGGAGGAGAACTACGAGCAGTACTTC. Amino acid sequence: CASRQEENYEQYF.

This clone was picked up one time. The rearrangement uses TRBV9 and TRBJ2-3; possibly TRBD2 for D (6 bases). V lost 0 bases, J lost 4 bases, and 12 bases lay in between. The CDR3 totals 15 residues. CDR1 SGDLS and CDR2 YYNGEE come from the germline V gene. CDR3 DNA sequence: TGTGCCAGCAGCGTAGGCCCTGGGACTGCAGATACGCAGTATTTT. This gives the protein CASSVGPGTADTQYF.

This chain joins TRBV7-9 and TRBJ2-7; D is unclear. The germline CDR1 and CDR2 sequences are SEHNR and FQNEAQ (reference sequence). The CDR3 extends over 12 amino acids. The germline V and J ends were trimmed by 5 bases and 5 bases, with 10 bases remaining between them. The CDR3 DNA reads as TGTGCCAGCAGCCTCGGAGCCAACGAGCAGTACTTC. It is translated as CASSLGANEQYF.

CDR3 coding DNA: TGCGCCAGCAGCTTGGGTCCCGGGTCCGCCTACGAGCAGTACTTC. Translated: CASSLGPGSAYEQYF. The chain combines TRBV5-1 with TRBJ2-7; D is uncertain. The CDR3 runs to 15 residues. From germline, CDR1 is SGHRS and CDR2 YFSETQ. V was trimmed by 0 bases and J by 2 bases, leaving 12 bases between them.

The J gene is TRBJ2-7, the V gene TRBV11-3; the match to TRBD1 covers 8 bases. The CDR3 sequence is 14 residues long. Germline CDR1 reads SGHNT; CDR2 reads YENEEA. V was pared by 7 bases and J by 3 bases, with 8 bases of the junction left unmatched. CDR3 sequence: CASNSSGTGYEQYF. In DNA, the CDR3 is TGTGCCAGCAACTCCTCCGGGACAGGCTACGAGCAGTACTTC.

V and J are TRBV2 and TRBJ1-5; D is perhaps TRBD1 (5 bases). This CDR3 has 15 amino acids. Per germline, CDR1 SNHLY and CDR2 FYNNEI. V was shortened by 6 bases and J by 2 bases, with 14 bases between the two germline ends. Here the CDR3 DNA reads TGTGCCAGCAGCCAGGGCTCCTCGGGCAATCAGCCCCAGCATTTT. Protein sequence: CASSQGSSGNQPQHF.

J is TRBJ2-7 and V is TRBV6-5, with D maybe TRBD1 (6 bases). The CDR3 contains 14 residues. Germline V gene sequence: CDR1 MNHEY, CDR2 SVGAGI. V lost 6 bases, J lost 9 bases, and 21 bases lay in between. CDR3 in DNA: TGTGCCAGCAGGCCTACAGGGAAGGCAGCTGTGCAGTACTTC. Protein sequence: CASRPTGKAAVQYF.

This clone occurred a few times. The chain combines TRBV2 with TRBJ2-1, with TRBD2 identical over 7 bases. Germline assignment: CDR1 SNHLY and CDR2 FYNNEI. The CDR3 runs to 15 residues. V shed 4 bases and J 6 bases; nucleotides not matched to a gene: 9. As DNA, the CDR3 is TGTGCCAGCAGTGCTAGGGCGGGAGCCTTCAATGAGCAGTTCTTC. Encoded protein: CASSARAGAFNEQFF. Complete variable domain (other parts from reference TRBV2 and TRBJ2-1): EPEVTQTPSHQVTQMGQEVILRCVPISNHLYFYWYRQILGQKVEFLVSFYNNEISEKSEIFDDQFSVERPDGSNFTLKIRSTKLEDSAMYFCASSARAGAFNEQFFGPGTRLTVL.

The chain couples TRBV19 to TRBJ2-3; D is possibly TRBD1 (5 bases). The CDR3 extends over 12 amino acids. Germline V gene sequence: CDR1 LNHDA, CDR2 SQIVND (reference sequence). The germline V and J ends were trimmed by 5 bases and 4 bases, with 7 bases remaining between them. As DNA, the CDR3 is TGTGCCAGTAGTCAGGGTTCAGATACGCAGTATTTT. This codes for CASSQGSDTQYF.

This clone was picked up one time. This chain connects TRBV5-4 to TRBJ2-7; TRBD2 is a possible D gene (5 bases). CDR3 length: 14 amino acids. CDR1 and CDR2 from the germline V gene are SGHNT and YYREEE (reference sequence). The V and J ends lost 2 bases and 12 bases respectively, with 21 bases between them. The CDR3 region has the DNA TGTGCCAGCAGCTTTACCCCCACGGGTGCCGAGGGGTACTTC. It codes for CASSFTPTGAEGYF. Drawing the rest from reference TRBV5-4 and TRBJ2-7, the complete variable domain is ETGVTQSPTHLIKTRGQQVTLRCSSQSGHNTVSWYQQALGQGPQFIFQYYREEENGRGNFPPRFSGLQFPNYSSELNVNALELDDSALYLCASSFTPTGAEGYFGPGTRLTVT.

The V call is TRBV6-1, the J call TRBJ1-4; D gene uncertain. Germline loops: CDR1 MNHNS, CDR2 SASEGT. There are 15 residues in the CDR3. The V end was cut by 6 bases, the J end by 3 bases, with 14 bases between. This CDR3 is CASRPNSRSNEKLFF. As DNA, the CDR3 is TGTGCCAGCAGGCCAAACAGCCGCTCTAATGAAAAACTGTTTTTT.

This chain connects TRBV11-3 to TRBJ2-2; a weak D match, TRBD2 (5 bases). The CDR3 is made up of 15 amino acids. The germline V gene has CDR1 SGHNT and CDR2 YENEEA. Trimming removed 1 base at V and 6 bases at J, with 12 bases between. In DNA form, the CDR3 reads TGTGCCAGCAGCTTAGGGGTACTAGTCGCCGGGGAGCTGTTTTTT. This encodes CASSLGVLVAGELFF. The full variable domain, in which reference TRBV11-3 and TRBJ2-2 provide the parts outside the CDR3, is EAGVVQSPRYKIIEKKQPVAFWCNPISGHNTLYWYLQNLGQGPELLIRYENEEAVDDSQLPKDRFSAERLKGVDSTLKIQPAELGDSAVYLCASSLGVLVAGELFFGEGSRLTVL.

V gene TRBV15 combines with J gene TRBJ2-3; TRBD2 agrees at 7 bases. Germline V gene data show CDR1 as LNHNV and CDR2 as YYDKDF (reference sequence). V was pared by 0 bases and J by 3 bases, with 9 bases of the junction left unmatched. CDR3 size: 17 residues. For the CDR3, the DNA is TGTGCCACCAGCAGAGAGCTGGTTAGCGGGTATACAGATACGCAGTATTTT. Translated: CATSRELVSGYTDTQYF.

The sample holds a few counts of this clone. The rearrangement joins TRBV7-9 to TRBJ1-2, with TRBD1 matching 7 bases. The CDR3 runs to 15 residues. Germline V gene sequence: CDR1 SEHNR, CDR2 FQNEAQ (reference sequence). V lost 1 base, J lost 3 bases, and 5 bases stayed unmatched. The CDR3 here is CASSLGRDSDYGYTF. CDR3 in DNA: TGTGCCAGCAGCTTAGGGCGGGACAGTGACTATGGCTACACCTTC.